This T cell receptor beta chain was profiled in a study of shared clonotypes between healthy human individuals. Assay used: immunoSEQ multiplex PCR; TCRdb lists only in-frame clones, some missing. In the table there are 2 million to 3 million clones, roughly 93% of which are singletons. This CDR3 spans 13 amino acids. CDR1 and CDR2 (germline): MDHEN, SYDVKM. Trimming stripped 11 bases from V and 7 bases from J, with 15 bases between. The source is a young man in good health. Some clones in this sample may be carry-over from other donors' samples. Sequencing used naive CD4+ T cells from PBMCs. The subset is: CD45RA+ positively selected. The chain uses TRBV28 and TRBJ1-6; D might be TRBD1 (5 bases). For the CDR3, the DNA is TGTGCCTCCGGGCAGGGTCGGAATTCACCCCTCCACTTT. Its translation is CASGQGRNSPLHF. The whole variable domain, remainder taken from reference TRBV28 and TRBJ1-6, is DVKVTQSSRYLVKRTGEKVFLECVQDMDHENMFWYRQDPGLGLRLIYFSYDVKMKEKGDIPEGYSVSREKKERFSLILESASTNQTSMYLCASGQGRNSPLHFGNGTRLTVT.